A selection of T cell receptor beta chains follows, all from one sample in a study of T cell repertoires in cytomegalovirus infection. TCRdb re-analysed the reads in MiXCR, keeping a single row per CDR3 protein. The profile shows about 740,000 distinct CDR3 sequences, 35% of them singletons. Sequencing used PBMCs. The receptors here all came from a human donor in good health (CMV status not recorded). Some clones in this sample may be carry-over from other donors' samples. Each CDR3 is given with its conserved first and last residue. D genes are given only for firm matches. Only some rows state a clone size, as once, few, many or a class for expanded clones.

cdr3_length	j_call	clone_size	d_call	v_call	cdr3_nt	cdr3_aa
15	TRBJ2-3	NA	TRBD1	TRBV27	TGTGCCAGCAGTTCCCAACAGGGGGCTGCAGATACGCAGTATTTT	CASSSQQGAADTQYF
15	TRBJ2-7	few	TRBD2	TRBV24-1	TGTGCCACCAGTGACGCCGGGACTAGCTTATATGAGCAGTACTTC	CATSDAGTSLYEQYF
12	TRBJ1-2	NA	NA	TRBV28	TGTGCCAGCAGTTCTGAGTACTATGGCTACACCTTC	CASSSEYYGYTF
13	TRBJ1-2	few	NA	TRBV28	TGTGCCAGCATGTCAGGGCGTCACTATGGCTACACCTTC	CASMSGRHYGYTF
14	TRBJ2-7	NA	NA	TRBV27	TGTGCCAGCAGCATCGGGGGTGCAGCATACGAGCAGTACTTC	CASSIGGAAYEQYF
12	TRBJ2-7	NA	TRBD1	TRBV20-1	TGCAGTGCTGCTGACAGGGCCTACGAGCAGTACTTC	CSAADRAYEQYF
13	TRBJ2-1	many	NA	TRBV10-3	TGTGCCACAAGGGGACTGGACTACAATGAGCAGTTCTTC	CATRGLDYNEQFF
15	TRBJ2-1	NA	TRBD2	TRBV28	TGTGCCAGCAGTTTAGGCGGGGGAGCCTACAATGAGCGGTTCTTC	CASSLGGGAYNERFF
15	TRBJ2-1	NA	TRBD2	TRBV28	TGTGCCAGCAGGACGACTAGCGGGCGCCTGAATGAGCAGTTCTTC	CASRTTSGRLNEQFF
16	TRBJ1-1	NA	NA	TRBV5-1	TGCGCCAGCAGCTTGGTCCCAACGGATATGAACACTGAAGCTTTCTTT	CASSLVPTDMNTEAFF
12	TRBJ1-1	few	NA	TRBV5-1	TGCGCCAGCAGCGACCCGGGCCGTGCGGCTTTCTTT	CASSDPGRAAFF
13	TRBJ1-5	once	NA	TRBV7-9	TGTGCCAGCAGCCAGGGGACCGATCAGCCCCAGCATTTT	CASSQGTDQPQHF
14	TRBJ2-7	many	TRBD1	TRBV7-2	TGTGCCAGCAGCGAGACAGGGGGCGGGGACGAGCAGTACTTC	CASSETGGGDEQYF
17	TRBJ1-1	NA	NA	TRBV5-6	TGTGCCAGCAGTTCACGGATTACCCGGGACATGAACACTGAAGCTTTCTTT	CASSSRITRDMNTEAFF
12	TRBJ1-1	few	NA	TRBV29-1	TGCAGCGCTGGCGCTGGAACCACTGAAGCTTTCTTT	CSAGAGTTEAFF
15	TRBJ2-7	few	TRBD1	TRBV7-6	TGTGCCAGCAGCCCCCCCGGGACAGGGTTATACGAGCAGTACTTC	CASSPPGTGLYEQYF
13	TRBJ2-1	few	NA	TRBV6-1	TGTGCCAGCAGGGTCCCCGCAGGCAATGAGCAGTTCTTC	CASRVPAGNEQFF
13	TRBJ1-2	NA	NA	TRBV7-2	TGTGCCAGCAGCTCCGTCCCAGGACGGGGCTACACCTTC	CASSSVPGRGYTF
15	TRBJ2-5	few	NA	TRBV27	TGTGCCAGCAGGGGGGGATTAGGCTCTGGAGAGACCCAGTACTTC	CASRGGLGSGETQYF
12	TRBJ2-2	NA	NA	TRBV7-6	TGTGCCAGCAGCTTATTGGACGGGGAGCTGTTTTTT	CASSLLDGELFF
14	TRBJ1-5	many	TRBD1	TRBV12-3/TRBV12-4	TGTGCCAGCAGCCATACAGGGGGCAATCAGCCCCAGCATTTT	CASSHTGGNQPQHF
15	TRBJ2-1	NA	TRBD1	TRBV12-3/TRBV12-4	TGTGCCAGCAGGCGGACAGGGGGGGGCTACAATGAGCAGTTCTTC	CASRRTGGGYNEQFF
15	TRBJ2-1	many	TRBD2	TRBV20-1	TGCAGTGCTAGAGGGCTAGCGGGTTTCTACAATGAGCAGTTCTTC	CSARGLAGFYNEQFF
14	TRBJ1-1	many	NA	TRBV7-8	TGTGCCAGCAGCACGGGACGAGGGAACACTGAAGCTTTCTTT	CASSTGRGNTEAFF
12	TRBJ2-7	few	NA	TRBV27	TGTGCCAGCAGTTTTAACGGAGGGGAGCAGTACTTC	CASSFNGGEQYF
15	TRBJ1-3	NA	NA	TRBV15	TGTGCCACCAGCAGAGAGGCGTTCTCTGGAAACACCATATATTTT	CATSREAFSGNTIYF
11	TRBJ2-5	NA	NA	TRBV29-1	TGCAGCGTTGGTACTTTAGAGACCCAGTACTTC	CSVGTLETQYF
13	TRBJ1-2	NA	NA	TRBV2	TGTGCCAGCAATTGGGGCCAACTATATGGCTACACCTTC	CASNWGQLYGYTF
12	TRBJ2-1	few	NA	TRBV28	TGTGCCAGTACCAGCACCTACAATGAGCAGTTCTTC	CASTSTYNEQFF
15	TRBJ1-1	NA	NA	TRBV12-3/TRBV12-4	TGTGCCAGCAGTCAACAGGGAGGCGGCTCGTCTGAAGCTTTCTTT	CASSQQGGGSSEAFF
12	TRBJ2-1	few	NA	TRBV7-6	TGTGCCAGCAGCGCCGTCGGCGGCGAGCAGTTCTTC	CASSAVGGEQFF
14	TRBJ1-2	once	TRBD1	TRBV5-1	TGCGCCAGCAGCGGCCGGGACAGAAACTATGGCTACACCTTC	CASSGRDRNYGYTF
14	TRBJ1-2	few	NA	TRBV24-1	TGTGCCACCAGTGATCGACGGGGGGCCCATGGCTACACCTTC	CATSDRRGAHGYTF
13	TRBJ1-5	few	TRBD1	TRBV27	TGTGCCAGCGGATACAGGGGAAATCAGCCCCAGCATTTT	CASGYRGNQPQHF
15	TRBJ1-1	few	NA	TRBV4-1	TGCGCCAGCAGCCTACTACAGGGAAATAGGCCTGAAGCTTTCTTT	CASSLLQGNRPEAFF
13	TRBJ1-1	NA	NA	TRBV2	TGTGCCAGCAGTCAGGGGCCGGGCACTGAAGCTTTCTTT	CASSQGPGTEAFF
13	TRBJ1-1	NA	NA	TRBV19	TGTGCCAGTAGTATCGGGGGATACACTGAAGCTTTCTTT	CASSIGGYTEAFF
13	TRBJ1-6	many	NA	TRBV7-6	TGTGCCAGCAGCTTAGGCACTAATTCACCCCTCCACTTT	CASSLGTNSPLHF
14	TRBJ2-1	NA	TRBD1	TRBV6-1	TGTGCCAGCAGTGGGGGACAGGGGTGGAATGAGCAGTTCTTC	CASSGGQGWNEQFF
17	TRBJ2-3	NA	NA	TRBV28	TGTGCCAGCAGTTTAGAGTTCCAGATTCCCTTCACAGATACGCAGTATTTT	CASSLEFQIPFTDTQYF
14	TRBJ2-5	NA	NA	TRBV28	TGTGCCAGCAGTTCGCGGGCTGTATATGAGACCCAGTACTTC	CASSSRAVYETQYF
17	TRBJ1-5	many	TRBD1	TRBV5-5	TGTGCCAGCAGCTTAAAGGGACAGGGCCTGGTAAATCAGCCCCAGCATTTT	CASSLKGQGLVNQPQHF
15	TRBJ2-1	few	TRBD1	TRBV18	TGTGCCAGCTCACAAGGCCGGGACAGCTACAATGAGCAGTTCTTC	CASSQGRDSYNEQFF
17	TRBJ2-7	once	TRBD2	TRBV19	TGTGCCAGTAGCCAGGGACTAGCGGGAGGGAGGGACTACGAGCAGTACTTC	CASSQGLAGGRDYEQYF
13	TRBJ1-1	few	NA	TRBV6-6	TGTGCCAGCAGTAAGACACATTACACTGAAGCTTTCTTT	CASSKTHYTEAFF
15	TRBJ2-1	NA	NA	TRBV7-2	TGTGCCAGCAGCTTATTTGCGGGGTGGGACAATGAGCAGTTCTTC	CASSLFAGWDNEQFF
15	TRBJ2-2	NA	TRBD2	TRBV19	TGTGCCAGTAGGGGACTAGCGAGTACCACCGGGGAGCTGTTTTTC	CASRGLASTTGELFF
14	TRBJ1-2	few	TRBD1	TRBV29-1	TGCAGCGCCTCGGCTCCCCAGGGGGCTGGCGGCTACACCTTC	CSASAPQGAGGYTF
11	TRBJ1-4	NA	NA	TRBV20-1	TGCAGTGCTGGCAGGGGTGAAAAACTGTTTTTT	CSAGRGEKLFF
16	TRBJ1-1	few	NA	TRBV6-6	TGTGCCAGCAGTTACCTGCAGACGGGACGAAACACTGAAGCTTTCTTT	CASSYLQTGRNTEAFF
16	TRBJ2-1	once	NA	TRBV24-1	TGTGCCACCAGTGATCGAAATTGGAGGTACCACAATGAGCAGTTCTTC	CATSDRNWRYHNEQFF
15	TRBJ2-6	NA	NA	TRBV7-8	TGTGCCAGCAGCCATACGGAATCTGGGGCCAACGTCCTGACTTTC	CASSHTESGANVLTF
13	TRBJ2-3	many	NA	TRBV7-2	TGTGCCAGCAGCTTAGGGTTTGGAGATACGCAGTATTTT	CASSLGFGDTQYF
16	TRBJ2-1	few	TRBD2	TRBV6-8	TGTGCCAGCAGTTACGGAAGCGGGACCAGGTACAATGAGCAGTTCTTC	CASSYGSGTRYNEQFF
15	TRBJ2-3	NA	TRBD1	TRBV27	TGTGCCAGCAGTTTGCCCGGACAGGGTGGAGATACGCAGTATTTT	CASSLPGQGGDTQYF
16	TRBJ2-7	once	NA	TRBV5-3	TGTGCCAGCAGCCCAGTTCCGGGGGACGGGACCTACGAGCAGTACTTC	CASSPVPGDGTYEQYF
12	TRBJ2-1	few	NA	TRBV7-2	TGTGCCAGCAGCCATTTGATAGGGAGTCGGTTCTTC	CASSHLIGSRFF
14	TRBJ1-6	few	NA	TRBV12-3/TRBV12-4	TGTGCCAGCAGTTTTGGGAAATATAATTCACCCCTCCACTTT	CASSFGKYNSPLHF